The TCR beta chain described here comes from a study of tissue T cells after allogeneic stem cell transplantation. Here immunoSEQ multiplex PCR was the method, and the copy in TCRdb shows in-frame clones only, minus some. The sample lists around 9,100 clones, 56% occurring once. With regard to this clone: The same CDR3 is also encoded by other DNA sequences in this sample.

Trimming cost V 1 base and J 1 base, with 6 bases left between them. CDR3 length equals 14 residues. Germline loops: CDR1 SGHTA, CDR2 FQGTGA. The V gene is TRBV7-3, the J gene TRBJ2-3; D remains unclear. The sequence was collected from a female donor at least 60 years old with lung cancer. The sample consisted of tissue from the jejunum, taken at autopsy. Here the CDR3 reads CASSLRPGTDTQYF. The CDR3 DNA is TGTGCCAGCAGCTTAAGGCCCGGCACAGATACGCAGTATTTT.